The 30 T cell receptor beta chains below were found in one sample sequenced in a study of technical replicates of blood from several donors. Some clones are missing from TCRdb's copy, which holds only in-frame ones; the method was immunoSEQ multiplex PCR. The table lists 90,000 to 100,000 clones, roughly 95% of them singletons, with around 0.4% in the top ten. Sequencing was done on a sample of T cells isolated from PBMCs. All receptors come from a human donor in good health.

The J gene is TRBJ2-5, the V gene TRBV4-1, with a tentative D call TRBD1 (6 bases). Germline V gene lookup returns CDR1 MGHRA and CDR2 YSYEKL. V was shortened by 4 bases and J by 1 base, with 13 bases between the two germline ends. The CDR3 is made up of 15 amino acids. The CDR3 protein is CASSLQQGSQETQYF. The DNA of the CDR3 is TGCGCCAGCAGCCTTCAACAGGGCAGCCAAGAGACCCAGTACTTC.

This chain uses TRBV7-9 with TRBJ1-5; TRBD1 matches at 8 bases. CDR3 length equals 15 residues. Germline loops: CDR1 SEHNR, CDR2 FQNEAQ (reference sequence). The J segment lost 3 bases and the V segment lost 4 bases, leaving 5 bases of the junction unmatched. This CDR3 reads CASSSDRENNQPQHF. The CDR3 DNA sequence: TGTGCCAGCAGCTCGGACAGGGAGAACAATCAGCCCCAGCATTTT.

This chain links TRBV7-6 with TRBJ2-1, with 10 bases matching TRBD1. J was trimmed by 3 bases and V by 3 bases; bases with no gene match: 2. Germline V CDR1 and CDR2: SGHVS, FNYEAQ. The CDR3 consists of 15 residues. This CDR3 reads CASSFGTGVYNEQFF. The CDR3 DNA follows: TGTGCCAGCAGCTTCGGGACAGGGGTCTACAATGAGCAGTTCTTC.

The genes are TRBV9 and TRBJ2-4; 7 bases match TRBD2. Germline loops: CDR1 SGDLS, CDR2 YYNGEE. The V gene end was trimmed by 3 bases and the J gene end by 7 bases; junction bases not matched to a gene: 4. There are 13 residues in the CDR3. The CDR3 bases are TGTGCCAGCAGCGGGGAGGGATATAACATTCAGTACTTC. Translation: CASSGEGYNIQYF.

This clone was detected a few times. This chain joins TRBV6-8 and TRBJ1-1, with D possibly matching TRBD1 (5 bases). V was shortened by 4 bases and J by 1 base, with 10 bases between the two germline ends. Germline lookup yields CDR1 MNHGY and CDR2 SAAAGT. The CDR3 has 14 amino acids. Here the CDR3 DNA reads TGTGCCAGCAGTTTGGACAACGAGAACACTGAAGCTTTCTTT. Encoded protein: CASSLDNENTEAFF.

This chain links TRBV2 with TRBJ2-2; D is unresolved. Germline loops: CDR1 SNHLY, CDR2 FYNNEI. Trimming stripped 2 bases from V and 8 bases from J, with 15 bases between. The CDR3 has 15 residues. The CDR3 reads CASSETRLWAGELFF. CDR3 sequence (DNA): TGTGCCAGCAGTGAAACGCGTCTGTGGGCGGGGGAGCTGTTTTTT.

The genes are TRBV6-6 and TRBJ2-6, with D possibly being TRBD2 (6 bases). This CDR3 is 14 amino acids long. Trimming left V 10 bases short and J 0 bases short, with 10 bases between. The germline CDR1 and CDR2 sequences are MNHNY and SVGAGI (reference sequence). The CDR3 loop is CAILTSSGANVLTF. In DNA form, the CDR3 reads TGTGCCATTTTGACTAGCTCTGGGGCCAACGTCCTGACTTTC.

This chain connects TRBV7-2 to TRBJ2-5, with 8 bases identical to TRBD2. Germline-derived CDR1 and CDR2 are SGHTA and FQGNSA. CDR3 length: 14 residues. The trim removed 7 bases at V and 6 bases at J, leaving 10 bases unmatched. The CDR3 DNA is TGTGCCAGCACCTACGGACTAGCCGGACAGACCCAGTACTTC. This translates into CASTYGLAGQTQYF.

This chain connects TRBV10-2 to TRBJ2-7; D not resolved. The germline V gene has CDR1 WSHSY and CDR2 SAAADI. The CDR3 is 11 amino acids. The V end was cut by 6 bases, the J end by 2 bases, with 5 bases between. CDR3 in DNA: TGCGCCAGCAGCAAAACCTACGAGCAGTACTTC. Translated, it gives CASSKTYEQYF.

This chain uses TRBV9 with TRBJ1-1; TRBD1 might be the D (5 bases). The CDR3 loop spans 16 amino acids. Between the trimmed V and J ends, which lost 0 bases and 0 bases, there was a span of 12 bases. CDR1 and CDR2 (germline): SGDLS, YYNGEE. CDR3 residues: CASSVEIGTVNTEAFF. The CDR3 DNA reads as TGTGCCAGCAGCGTAGAAATCGGGACTGTGAACACTGAAGCTTTCTTT.

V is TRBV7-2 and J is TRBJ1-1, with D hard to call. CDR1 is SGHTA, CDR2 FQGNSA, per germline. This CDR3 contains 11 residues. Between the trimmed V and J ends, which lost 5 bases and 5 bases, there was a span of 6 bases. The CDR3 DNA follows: TGTGCCAGCAGCCTCGGGACTGAAGCTTTCTTT. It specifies CASSLGTEAFF.

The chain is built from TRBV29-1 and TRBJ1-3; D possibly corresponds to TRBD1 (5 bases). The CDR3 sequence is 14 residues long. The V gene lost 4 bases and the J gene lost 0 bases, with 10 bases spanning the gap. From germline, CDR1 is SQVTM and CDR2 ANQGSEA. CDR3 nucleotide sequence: TGCAGCGTTGCGGGGGACTCCTCTGGAAACACCATATATTTT. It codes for CSVAGDSSGNTIYF.

The CDR3: CSDVGTGYNNEQFF. In nucleotides, the CDR3 is TGCAGCGACGTCGGGACAGGGTATAACAATGAGCAGTTCTTC. The chain recombines TRBV29-1 with TRBJ2-1; 9 nucleotides align to TRBD1. CDR3 length equals 14 residues. Germline V gives CDR1 SQVTM, CDR2 ANQGSEA. The V and J ends lost 7 bases and 5 bases, in that order; junction bases with no gene match: 9.

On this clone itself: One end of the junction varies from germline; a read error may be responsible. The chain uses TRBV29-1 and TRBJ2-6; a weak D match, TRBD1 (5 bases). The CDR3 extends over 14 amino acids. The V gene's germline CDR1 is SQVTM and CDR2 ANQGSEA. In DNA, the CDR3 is TGCAGCGCTGAGGTGAGCTCTGGGGCCAACATCCTGACTTTC. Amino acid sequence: CSAEVSSGANILTF.

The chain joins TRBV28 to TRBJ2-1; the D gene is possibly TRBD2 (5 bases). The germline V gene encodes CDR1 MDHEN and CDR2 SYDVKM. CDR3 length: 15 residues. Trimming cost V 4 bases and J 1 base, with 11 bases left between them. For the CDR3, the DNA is TGTGCCAGCAGTTCCCGGGAAACATCCTACAATGAGCAGTTCTTC. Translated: CASSSRETSYNEQFF. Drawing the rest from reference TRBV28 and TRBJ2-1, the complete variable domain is DVKVTQSSRYLVKRTGEKVFLECVQDMDHENMFWYRQDPGLGLRLIYFSYDVKMKEKGDIPEGYSVSREKKERFSLILESASTNQTSMYLCASSSRETSYNEQFFGPGTRLTVL.

CDR3 DNA sequence: TGTGCCAGCAGCGTACGAGACAGTTCCTACGAGCAGTACTTC. This encodes CASSVRDSSYEQYF. The chain has TRBV9 and TRBJ2-7; D might be TRBD1 (5 bases). The V gene's germline CDR1 is SGDLS and CDR2 YYNGEE. Trimming removed 1 base from V and 1 base from J, with 9 bases in between. The CDR3 covers 14 residues. The full variable domain, with the rest looked up from reference TRBV9 and TRBJ2-7, is DSGVTQTPKHLITATGQRVTLRCSPRSGDLSVYWYQQSLDQGLQFLIQYYNGEERAKGNILERFSAQQFPDLHSELNLSSLELGDSALYFCASSVRDSSYEQYFGPGTRLTVT.

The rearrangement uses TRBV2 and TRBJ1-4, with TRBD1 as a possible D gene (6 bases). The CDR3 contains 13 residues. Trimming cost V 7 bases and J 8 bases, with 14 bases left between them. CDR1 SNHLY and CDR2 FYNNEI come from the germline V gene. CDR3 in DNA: TGTGCCAGCATGGGGGGGCCAATGGAAAAACTGTTTTTT. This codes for CASMGGPMEKLFF.

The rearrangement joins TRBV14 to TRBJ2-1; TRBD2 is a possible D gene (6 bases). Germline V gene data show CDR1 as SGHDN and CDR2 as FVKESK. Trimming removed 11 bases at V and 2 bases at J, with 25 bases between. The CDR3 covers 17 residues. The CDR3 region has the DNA TGTGCCTCCCGCGCGGGAAACTATAAAATCGCCTACAATGAGCAGTTCTTC. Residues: CASRAGNYKIAYNEQFF.

The CDR3 coding sequence is TGCGCCAGCAGCCAAAAACAGGCTGGGTTCTACGAGCAGTACTTC. Its protein product is CASSQKQAGFYEQYF. This chain uses TRBV4-1 with TRBJ2-7; possible D gene TRBD1, 5 bases. CDR1 is MGHRA and CDR2 is YSYEKL in the germline V gene. This CDR3 is 15 amino acids long. V lost 2 bases to trimming and J lost 3 bases, with 14 bases between them.

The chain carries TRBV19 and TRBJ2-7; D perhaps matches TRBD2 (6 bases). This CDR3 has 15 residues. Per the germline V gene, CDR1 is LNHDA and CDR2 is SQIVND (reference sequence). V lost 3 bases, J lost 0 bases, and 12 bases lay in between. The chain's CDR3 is CASSIRESSSYEQYF. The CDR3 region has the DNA TGTGCCAGTAGTATCCGGGAGTCGAGCTCCTACGAGCAGTACTTC.

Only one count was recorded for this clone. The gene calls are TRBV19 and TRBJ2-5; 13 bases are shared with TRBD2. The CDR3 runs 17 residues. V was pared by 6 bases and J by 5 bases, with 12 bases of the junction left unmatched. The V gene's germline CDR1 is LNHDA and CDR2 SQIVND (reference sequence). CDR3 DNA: TGTGCCAGTAGGAGGACTAGCGGGAGAGGGACAACGGAGACCCAGTACTTC. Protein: CASRRTSGRGTTETQYF.

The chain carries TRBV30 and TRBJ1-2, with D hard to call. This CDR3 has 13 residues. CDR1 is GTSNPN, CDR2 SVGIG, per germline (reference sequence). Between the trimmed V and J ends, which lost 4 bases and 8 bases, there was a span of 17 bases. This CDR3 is CAWNRGTGRGYTF. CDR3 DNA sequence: TGTGCCTGGAATCGGGGAACCGGGCGGGGCTACACCTTC.

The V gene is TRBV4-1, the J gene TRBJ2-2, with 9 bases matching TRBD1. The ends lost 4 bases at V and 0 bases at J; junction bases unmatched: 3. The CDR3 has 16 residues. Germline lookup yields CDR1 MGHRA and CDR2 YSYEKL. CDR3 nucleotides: TGCGCCAGCAGCCCGCGACAGGGGGCGAACACCGGGGAGCTGTTTTTT. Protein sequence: CASSPRQGANTGELFF.

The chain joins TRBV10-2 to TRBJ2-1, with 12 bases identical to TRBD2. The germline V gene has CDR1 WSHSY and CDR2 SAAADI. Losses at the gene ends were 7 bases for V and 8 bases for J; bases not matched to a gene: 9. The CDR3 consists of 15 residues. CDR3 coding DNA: TGCGCCAGCACCTTATCTAGCGGGAGGGGCGATGAGCAGTTCTTC. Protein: CASTLSSGRGDEQFF.

CDR3 nucleotides: TGTGCCAGTATTTCCACCCCCTTGGCGGGAGTTCACAATGAGCAGTTCTTC. Protein sequence: CASISTPLAGVHNEQFF. The chain is built from TRBV19 and TRBJ2-1; the match to TRBD2 covers 7 bases. With 7 bases clipped from V and 5 bases from J, the junction kept 17 bases outside the gene matches. The CDR3 has 17 residues. Germline V gene lookup returns CDR1 LNHDA and CDR2 SQIVND (reference sequence).

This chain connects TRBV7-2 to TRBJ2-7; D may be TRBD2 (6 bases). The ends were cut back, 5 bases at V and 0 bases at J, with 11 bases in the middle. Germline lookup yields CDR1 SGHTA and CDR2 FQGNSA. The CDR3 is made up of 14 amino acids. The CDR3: CASSQVSGSYEQYF. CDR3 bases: TGTGCCAGCAGCCAGGTTAGCGGCTCCTACGAGCAGTACTTC.

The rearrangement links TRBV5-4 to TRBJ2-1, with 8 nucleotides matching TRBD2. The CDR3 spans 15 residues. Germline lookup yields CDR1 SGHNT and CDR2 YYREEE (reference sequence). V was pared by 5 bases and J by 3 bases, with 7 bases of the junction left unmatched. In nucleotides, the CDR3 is TGTGCCAGCAGTCCACCGGGACTAGACTACAATGAGCAGTTCTTC. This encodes CASSPPGLDYNEQFF. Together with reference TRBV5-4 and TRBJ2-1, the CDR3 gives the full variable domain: ETGVTQSPTHLIKTRGQQVTLRCSSQSGHNTVSWYQQALGQGPQFIFQYYREEENGRGNFPPRFSGLQFPNYSSELNVNALELDDSALYLCASSPPGLDYNEQFFGPGTRLTVL.

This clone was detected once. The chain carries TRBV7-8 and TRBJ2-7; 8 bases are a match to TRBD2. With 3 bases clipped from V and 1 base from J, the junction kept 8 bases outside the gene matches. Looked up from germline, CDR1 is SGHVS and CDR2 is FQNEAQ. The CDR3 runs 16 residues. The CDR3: CASSFAGGLGSYEQYF. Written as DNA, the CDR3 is TGTGCCAGCAGCTTTGCGGGAGGTCTGGGGTCCTACGAGCAGTACTTC. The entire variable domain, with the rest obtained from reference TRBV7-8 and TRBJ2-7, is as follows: GAGVSQSPRYKVAKRGQDVALRCDPISGHVSLFWYQQALGQGPEFLTYFQNEAQLDKSGLPSDRFFAERPEGSVSTLKIQRTQQEDSAVYLCASSFAGGLGSYEQYFGPGTRLTVT.

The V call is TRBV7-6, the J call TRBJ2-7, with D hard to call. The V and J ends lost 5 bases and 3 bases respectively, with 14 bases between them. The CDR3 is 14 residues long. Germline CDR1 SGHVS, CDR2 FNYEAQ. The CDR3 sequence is CASSPSAFSYEQYF. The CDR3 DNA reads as TGTGCCAGCAGCCCCTCTGCCTTTAGCTACGAGCAGTACTTC.

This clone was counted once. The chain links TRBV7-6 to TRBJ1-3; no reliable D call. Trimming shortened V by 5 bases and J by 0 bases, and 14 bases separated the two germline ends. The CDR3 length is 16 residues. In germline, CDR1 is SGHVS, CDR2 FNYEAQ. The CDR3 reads CASSLMAADSGNTIYF. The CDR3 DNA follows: TGTGCCAGCAGCCTGATGGCGGCGGACTCTGGAAACACCATATATTTT.